The 18 T cell receptor beta chains given below trace back to one sample, sequenced in a study of cytomegalovirus exposure and HLA in healthy donors. Primers included in the PCR were 60 Vbeta and 13 Jbeta primers. The data were produced by immunoSEQ multiplex PCR, yet TCRdb's version contains in-frame clones alone and is incomplete. The data hold about 170,000 clones, with over 75% observed a single time. The material sequenced was PBMCs. Receptors originate from a male donor in good health and CMV-seronegative.

A note on this clone: A read error may produce the germline difference seen at one junction end. V gene TRBV27 combines with J gene TRBJ1-1; tentative D call: TRBD1 (6 bases). Germline assignment: CDR1 MNHEY and CDR2 SMNVEV (reference sequence). The CDR3 runs to 15 residues. Here the CDR3 reads CASSRTGLMNTEAFF. The CDR3 nucleotides are TGTGCCAGTTCCCGAACAGGGCTTATGAATACTGAAGCTTTCTTT.

This chain connects TRBV11-2 to TRBJ1-4; TRBD1 matches at 9 bases. Looked up from germline, CDR1 is SGHAT and CDR2 is FQNNGV. The CDR3 is 15 residues long. The V and J ends lost 5 bases and 7 bases, in that order; junction bases with no gene match: 8. The CDR3 nucleotides read TGTGCCAGCAGCCCGGGGACAGGGAGCGTTGAAAAACTGTTTTTT. As protein: CASSPGTGSVEKLFF.

This chain connects TRBV5-5 to TRBJ1-1, with D possibly TRBD1 on 5 matching bases. V was shortened by 2 bases and J by 3 bases, with 17 bases between the two germline ends. Germline assignment: CDR1 SGHKS and CDR2 YYEKEE (reference sequence). CDR3 length equals 16 residues. CDR3 coding DNA: TGTGCCAGCAGCTTACAGGCAGACGTTCGGGACACTGAAGCTTTCTTT. It yields the protein CASSLQADVRDTEAFF.

This chain links TRBV5-4 with TRBJ1-1, with 8 positions matching TRBD1. The CDR3 covers 16 residues. V gave up 0 bases and J gave up 0 bases; unmatched junction bases: 4. Germline V gene data show CDR1 as SGHNT and CDR2 as YYREEE (reference sequence). CDR3: CASSLGPGGVNTEAFF. CDR3 DNA sequence: TGTGCCAGCAGCTTGGGTCCAGGGGGCGTGAACACTGAAGCTTTCTTT.

The chain has TRBV5-4 and TRBJ2-5; TRBD2 aligns across 7 bases. CDR3 length: 14 residues. Germline V lookup: CDR1 SGHNT, CDR2 YYREEE (reference sequence). V shed 5 bases, J shed 4 bases, and the junction held 8 bases outside the gene matches. CDR3 coding DNA: TGTGCCAGCAGGCGAGCGGGGATGCGAGAGACCCAGTACTTC. This codes for CASRRAGMRETQYF.

This chain joins TRBV10-1 and TRBJ2-3, with 7 nucleotides matching TRBD2. Germline lookup yields CDR1 WNHNN and CDR2 SYGVQD (reference sequence). This CDR3 has 14 amino acids. J lost 2 bases, V lost 4 bases, and 3 bases had no gene match. In DNA, the CDR3 is TGCGCCAGCAGTGCCGGACTAGTCACAGATACGCAGTATTTT. Residues: CASSAGLVTDTQYF.

The V call is TRBV7-2, the J call TRBJ2-3, with D tentatively TRBD1 (6 bases). Germline values: CDR1 SGHTA, CDR2 FQGNSA. Between the trimmed V and J ends, which lost 4 bases and 2 bases, there was a span of 16 bases. This CDR3 spans 16 amino acids. This CDR3 is CASSSRSGQITDTQYF. For the CDR3, the DNA is TGTGCCAGCAGCTCTAGGTCCGGACAGATCACAGATACGCAGTATTTT.

The chain has TRBV6-1 and TRBJ2-5; D not resolved. This CDR3 spans 12 amino acids. V was cut by 3 bases and J by 5 bases, with 7 bases left in between. Germline V gene sequence: CDR1 MNHNS, CDR2 SASEGT. The DNA of the CDR3 is TGTGCCAGCAGTGAGGGTAGCGAGACCCAGTACTTC. Protein sequence: CASSEGSETQYF.

The V call is TRBV5-1, the J call TRBJ1-2; D possibly corresponds to TRBD1 (6 bases). This CDR3 region has 16 residues. Trimming stripped 0 bases from V and 1 base from J, with 13 bases between. From germline, CDR1 is SGHRS and CDR2 YFSETQ. This CDR3 is CASSLGRGEVNYGYTF. In nucleotides, the CDR3 is TGCGCCAGCAGCTTGGGCAGGGGCGAGGTTAACTATGGCTACACCTTC.

The V call is TRBV19, the J call TRBJ2-1; TRBD1 is a possible D gene (7 bases). The CDR3 totals 13 residues. V was shortened by 2 bases and J by 9 bases, with 11 bases between the two germline ends. Germline V CDR1 and CDR2: LNHDA, SQIVND (reference sequence). DNA for the CDR3: TGTGCCAGTAGTATAACCCAGGGGGGTGAGCAGTTCTTC. It yields the protein CASSITQGGEQFF. The full variable domain, completed using reference TRBV19 and TRBJ2-1, is DGGITQSPKYLFRKEGQNVTLSCEQNLNHDAMYWYRQDPGQGLRLIYYSQIVNDFQKGDIAEGYSVSREKKESFPLTVTSAQKNPTAFYLCASSITQGGEQFFGPGTRLTVL.

This sequence joins TRBV29-1 and TRBJ1-6; tentative D call: TRBD1 (6 bases). V dropped 4 bases and J dropped 6 bases, with 10 bases sitting between them. Germline-derived CDR1 and CDR2 are SQVTM and ANQGSEA. The CDR3 is 13 residues long. This CDR3 is CSVVTGPNSPLHF. In nucleotides, the CDR3 is TGCAGCGTTGTGACAGGACCTAATTCACCCCTCCACTTT.

V usage is TRBV5-1 and J usage is TRBJ1-2; no reliable D call. Trimming cost V 0 bases and J 4 bases, with 13 bases left between them. CDR1 is SGHRS and CDR2 is YFSETQ in the germline V gene. The CDR3 spans 15 residues. The CDR3 DNA reads as TGCGCCAGCAGCTTGGTGCGGTACCTCGGCTATGGCTACACCTTC. Protein: CASSLVRYLGYGYTF. Combining the CDR3 with reference TRBV5-1 and TRBJ1-2 gives the whole variable domain KAGVTQTPRYLIKTRGQQVTLSCSPISGHRSVSWYQQTPGQGLQFLFEYFSETQRNKGNFPGRFSGRQFSNSRSEMNVSTLELGDSALYLCASSLVRYLGYGYTFGSGTRLTVV.

The CDR3 DNA reads as TGTGCCAGCAGCCGGGGCGGGATACCCGGGGAGCTGTTTTTT. This encodes CASSRGGIPGELFF. J is TRBJ2-2 and V is TRBV7-6; possibly TRBD2 for D (6 bases). Germline loops: CDR1 SGHVS, CDR2 FNYEAQ. The CDR3 covers 14 residues. The germline V and J ends were trimmed by 5 bases and 6 bases, with 13 bases remaining between them.

The chain has TRBV5-1 and TRBJ1-6; D perhaps matches TRBD1 (5 bases). Germline CDR1 reads SGHRS; CDR2 reads YFSETQ. CDR3 size: 14 residues. V lost 1 base and J 10 bases, leaving 12 bases between the germline ends. The CDR3 nucleotides read TGCGCCAGCAGCTTGTCGCAGGGCGGCTCACCCCTCCACTTT. Translated: CASSLSQGGSPLHF.

This sequence joins TRBV6-1 and TRBJ1-5; D is uncertain. V was trimmed by 3 bases and J by 4 bases, leaving 7 bases between them. Per the germline V gene, CDR1 is MNHNS and CDR2 is SASEGT. The CDR3 is 13 residues long. Written as DNA, the CDR3 is TGTGCCAGCAGTGATGTACGGAATCAGCCCCAGCATTTT. Encoded protein: CASSDVRNQPQHF.

Remarks on this clone: In the same sample, other DNA sequences code for this CDR3. The J gene is TRBJ2-3, the V gene TRBV6-4; D remains unclear. Germline loops: CDR1 MRHNA, CDR2 SNTAGT. Trimming stripped 2 bases from V and 2 bases from J, with 8 bases between. This CDR3 contains 14 residues. For the CDR3, the DNA is TGTGCCAGCAGTGACGGGCAGCCCACAGATACGCAGTATTTT. Protein product: CASSDGQPTDTQYF.

The rearrangement uses TRBV5-1 and TRBJ2-3, with TRBD2 identical over 8 bases. CDR1 and CDR2 from the germline V gene are SGHRS and YFSETQ. The CDR3 consists of 15 residues. V was pared by 0 bases and J by 13 bases, with 13 bases of the junction left unmatched. DNA for the CDR3: TGCGCCAGCAGCTTGGGGCCGGGGGGGCAAGATACCAAGTATTTT. It is translated as CASSLGPGGQDTKYF.

This chain connects TRBV30 to TRBJ2-6; tentative D call: TRBD1 (6 bases). There are 15 residues in the CDR3. Deletions cut 3 bases from V and 7 bases from J, with 16 bases between. Germline V gene data show CDR1 as GTSNPN and CDR2 as SVGIG (reference sequence). CDR3 DNA: TGTGCCTGGAGCCGGAGATTGGGGGCCGCCAACGTCCTGACTTTC. It encodes CAWSRRLGAANVLTF.